These T cell receptor beta chains were read from a single sample in a study of spatial heterogeneity in lung cancer. Each CDR3 protein gets one entry after TCRdb re-called the 5' RACE reads with MiXCR. The table lists about 48,000 distinct CDR3 sequences, approximately 5.7% of them singletons. Source: PBMCs, taken at surgery. All receptors come from a male donor with early-stage non-small cell lung cancer. CDR3s include the opening cysteine and the closing phenylalanine or tryptophan. D genes are given only for firm matches. Clone size is not always given. Where it is, it says once, few, many or a class for expanded clones.

v_gene	d_gene	j_gene	abundance	CDR3aa	CDR3nt
TRBV7-2	TRBD2	TRBJ2-1	many	CASSFAGTSGNEQFF	TGTGCCAGCAGCTTCGCCGGGACTAGCGGCAATGAGCAGTTCTTC
TRBV6-5	NA	TRBJ1-5	many	CASSPTHVGGGQPQHF	TGTGCCAGCAGTCCGACGCACGTGGGAGGTGGGCAGCCCCAGCATTTT
TRBV20-1	TRBD2	TRBJ2-7	many	CSATRLAGGEQYF	TGCAGTGCAACACGACTAGCGGGAGGCGAGCAGTACTTC
TRBV20-1	TRBD2	TRBJ2-1	many	CSANERGSYNEQFF	TGCAGTGCTAACGAGCGGGGCTCCTACAATGAGCAGTTCTTC
TRBV7-6	NA	TRBJ2-5	many	CASSLGVYQETQYF	TGTGCCAGCAGCTTAGGGGTCTACCAAGAGACCCAGTACTTC
TRBV20-1	TRBD2	TRBJ2-2	many	CSARTSVRPGELFF	TGCAGTGCTAGGACTAGCGTCAGACCCGGGGAGCTGTTTTTT
TRBV13	NA	TRBJ2-7	few	CASSYPPNSYEQYF	TGTGCCAGCAGCTACCCTCCGAATTCCTACGAGCAGTACTTC
TRBV6-6	NA	TRBJ1-5	NA	CASSLGVSQPQHF	TGTGCCAGCAGTTTAGGGGTGAGCCAGCCCCAGCATTTT
TRBV6-5	NA	TRBJ2-7	few	CASSPGPYEQYF	TGTGCCAGCAGTCCTGGACCATACGAGCAGTACTTC
TRBV5-1	TRBD2	TRBJ2-7	many	CASSGTSGSYEQYF	TGCGCCAGCAGCGGGACTAGCGGATCCTACGAGCAGTACTTC
TRBV6-6	TRBD1	TRBJ1-1	many	CASSYGTVNTEAFF	TGTGCCAGCAGTTACGGGACAGTTAACACTGAAGCTTTCTTT
TRBV4-3	TRBD2	TRBJ2-5	many	CASSIQGVAGGGETQYF	TGCGCCAGCAGCATACAAGGAGTAGCGGGAGGGGGTGAGACCCAGTACTTC
TRBV20-1	TRBD2	TRBJ2-7	few	CSAGVEWGGSYEQYF	TGCAGTGCTGGGGTAGAATGGGGGGGATCCTACGAGCAGTACTTC
TRBV27	NA	TRBJ2-6	many	CASSSPSRGANVLTF	TGTGCCAGCAGCAGTCCTTCAAGGGGGGCCAACGTCCTGACTTTC
TRBV6-2/TRBV6-3	NA	TRBJ2-1	NA	CASSYGGEQFF	TGTGCCAGCAGTTACGGGGGTGAGCAGTTCTTC
TRBV6-6	TRBD1	TRBJ1-2	many	CASSEPGQGTDGYTF	TGTGCCAGCAGTGAACCGGGACAGGGAACGGATGGCTACACCTTC
TRBV27	TRBD2	TRBJ2-1	NA	CASSTWTSGSSYNEQFF	TGTGCCAGCAGTACCTGGACTAGCGGGAGCTCCTACAATGAGCAGTTCTTC
TRBV12-3/TRBV12-4	NA	TRBJ1-1	many	CASSLNGPTEAFF	TGTGCCAGCAGTTTAAACGGGCCCACTGAAGCTTTCTTT
TRBV25-1	NA	TRBJ2-3	many	CASRDTAKWAPVSDTQYF	TGTGCCAGCAGAGATACCGCGAAGTGGGCCCCGGTCAGCGATACGCAGTATTTT
TRBV20-1	NA	TRBJ2-1	NA	CSALRVAPGDEQFF	TGCAGTGCCCTCCGAGTAGCCCCGGGGGATGAGCAGTTCTTC
TRBV9	TRBD1	TRBJ1-1	many	CASSERQGEGDTEAFF	TGTGCCAGCAGCGAAAGACAGGGAGAGGGAGACACTGAAGCTTTCTTT
TRBV20-1	NA	TRBJ2-7	many	CSAARGSGAYEQYF	TGCAGTGCTGCCCGGGGTAGCGGTGCCTACGAGCAGTACTTC
TRBV7-2	NA	TRBJ2-1	many	CASRRSSSYNEQFF	TGTGCCAGCAGGAGGTCCAGCTCCTACAATGAGCAGTTCTTC
TRBV11-2	NA	TRBJ2-1	many	CASSKRGGEQFF	TGTGCCAGCAGCAAAAGGGGAGGTGAGCAGTTCTTC
TRBV3-1	NA	TRBJ1-1	many	CASSPGHSPIRAFF	TGTGCCAGCAGCCCGGGACATTCCCCCATTCGTGCTTTCTTT
TRBV10-3	TRBD2	TRBJ2-1	many	CAISLAGGPGNEQFF	TGTGCCATCAGTCTAGCGGGAGGGCCTGGAAATGAGCAGTTCTTC
TRBV3-1	TRBD2	TRBJ2-7	many	CASSPDLAGNFYEQYF	TGTGCCAGCAGCCCGGACCTAGCGGGGAACTTCTACGAGCAGTACTTC
TRBV20-1	NA	TRBJ2-1	many	CSASLDSVSYNEQFF	TGCAGTGCTAGTCTAGATTCGGTCTCCTACAATGAGCAGTTCTTC
TRBV19	NA	TRBJ1-1	NA	CASSITGREAFF	TGTGCCAGTAGTATAACTGGAAGAGAAGCTTTCTTT
TRBV5-4	TRBD2	TRBJ2-7	many	CASSLQSSGTLDEQYF	TGTGCCAGCAGCTTGCAGTCTAGCGGGACCCTTGACGAGCAGTACTTC
TRBV7-2	NA	TRBJ1-5	many	CASSLGTVNWAQHF	TGTGCCAGCAGCTTAGGCACGGTCAACTGGGCCCAGCATTTT
TRBV28	NA	TRBJ2-2	many	CASRHSGGQGTGELFF	TGTGCCAGCAGACATAGCGGGGGACAGGGGACCGGGGAGCTGTTTTTT
TRBV29-1	NA	TRBJ1-1	many	CSVVSDTEAFF	TGCAGCGTTGTGTCAGACACTGAAGCTTTCTTT
TRBV28	TRBD1	TRBJ2-3	many	CASSLPHYRGRGTDTQYF	TGTGCCAGCAGTTTACCCCATTACAGGGGGCGCGGCACAGATACGCAGTATTTT
TRBV3-1	TRBD1	TRBJ2-7	many	CASSQVRTGVYEQYF	TGTGCCAGCAGCCAAGTGCGGACAGGGGTCTACGAGCAGTACTTC
TRBV28	NA	TRBJ2-6	many	CASRDYSGANVLTF	TGTGCCAGCAGGGACTACTCTGGGGCCAACGTCCTGACTTTC
TRBV12-3/TRBV12-4	TRBD1	TRBJ2-1	many	CASSPPGTGVNEQFF	TGTGCCAGCAGTCCCCCCGGGACAGGGGTCAATGAGCAGTTCTTC
TRBV29-1	NA	TRBJ2-5	many	CSSSRGETQYF	TGCAGCTCCTCTCGAGGGGAGACCCAGTACTTC
TRBV11-2	NA	TRBJ2-3	many	CASSLEGSHPTQYF	TGTGCCAGCAGCTTAGAAGGGTCCCATCCTACGCAGTATTTT
TRBV19	NA	TRBJ2-2	NA	CASSIGGPNTGELFF	TGTGCCAGTAGTATTGGCGGCCCGAACACCGGGGAGCTGTTTTTT
TRBV6-2/TRBV6-3	TRBD2	TRBJ2-1	few	CASSYSAGLPPNEQFF	TGTGCCAGCAGTTACTCAGCGGGACTGCCCCCCAATGAGCAGTTCTTC
TRBV18	NA	TRBJ2-7	many	CASSAGLMLDEQYF	TGTGCCAGCTCAGCGGGACTGATGCTAGACGAGCAGTACTTC
TRBV7-8	NA	TRBJ2-7	many	CASSFRGPYEQYF	TGTGCCAGCAGCTTCAGGGGCCCCTACGAGCAGTACTTC
TRBV4-1	NA	TRBJ2-7	many	CASSRAGPSYEQYF	TGCGCCAGCAGCCGGGCGGGACCCTCCTACGAGCAGTACTTC
TRBV29-1	NA	TRBJ2-5	NA	CSVEGGETQYF	TGCAGCGTTGAAGGTGGTGAGACCCAGTACTTC
TRBV5-1	TRBD1	TRBJ1-5	many	CASSLTGHSNQPQHF	TGCGCCAGCAGCCTGACAGGGCATAGCAATCAGCCCCAGCATTTT
TRBV7-9	NA	TRBJ2-7	many	CASSSGVYEQYF	TGTGCCAGCAGCTCTGGAGTCTACGAGCAGTACTTC
TRBV5-1	NA	TRBJ2-2	NA	CASSLTGNTGELIF	TGCGCCAGCAGCTTGACTGGGAACACCGGGGAGCTGATTTTT
TRBV6-6	NA	TRBJ1-2	many	CASEEGRDYGYTF	TGTGCCAGCGAGGAGGGGAGGGACTATGGCTACACCTTC
TRBV20-1	TRBD2	TRBJ2-5	many	CSAAPGLARETQYF	TGCAGTGCAGCTCCGGGACTAGCGAGGGAGACCCAGTACTTC
TRBV20-1	TRBD2	TRBJ2-3	many	CSATQRLAGTDTQYF	TGCAGTGCCACCCAAAGACTAGCGGGGACAGATACGCAGTATTTT
TRBV15	NA	TRBJ2-3	many	CATSRDDEEPTDTQYF	TGTGCCACCAGCAGAGATGACGAGGAACCCACAGATACGCAGTATTTT
TRBV19	NA	TRBJ1-5	many	CASSIDRAPQHF	TGTGCCAGTAGTATAGACAGGGCGCCCCAGCATTTT
TRBV11-2	TRBD2	TRBJ2-2	many	CASLEREGLAGELFF	TGTGCCAGCTTAGAGCGGGAGGGCCTTGCCGGGGAGCTGTTTTTT
TRBV5-1	TRBD2	TRBJ2-2	NA	CASRSGLAGAGELFF	TGCGCCAGCAGGTCGGGACTAGCGGGAGCCGGGGAGCTGTTTTTT
TRBV12-3/TRBV12-4	TRBD2	TRBJ2-1	many	CASSLRSGTFNYNEQFF	TGTGCCAGCAGCCTGCGCAGCGGGACGTTCAATTACAATGAGCAGTTCTTC